This TCR beta chain emerged from a study of T cell clonality in common variable immunodeficiency. Germline lookup yields CDR1 DFQATT and CDR2 SNEGSKA (reference sequence). Trimming took 5 bases from V and 4 from J; bases not matched to a gene: 12. The CDR3 totals 15 residues. The table came from immunoSEQ multiplex PCR; TCRdb's copy has only in-frame clones and leaves some out. This sample carries under 60,000 clones, none of them present only once. This clone has a count of ten or more. Read data end 3 residues before the CDR3 end; the end is taken from the germline J gene. Blood samples were heparinized, roughly 4.5 to 8.5 ml per donor.

This receptor was identified in a person aged 18-70 years in good health. The chain is built from TRBV20-1 and TRBJ2-7; 9 bases line up with TRBD1. Sequenced: peripheral blood mononuclear cells. CDR3 loop: CSASIPGQGKYEQYF. CDR3 DNA, as far as it was read: TGCAGTGCTTCCATCCCGGGACAGGGAAAATACGAG.